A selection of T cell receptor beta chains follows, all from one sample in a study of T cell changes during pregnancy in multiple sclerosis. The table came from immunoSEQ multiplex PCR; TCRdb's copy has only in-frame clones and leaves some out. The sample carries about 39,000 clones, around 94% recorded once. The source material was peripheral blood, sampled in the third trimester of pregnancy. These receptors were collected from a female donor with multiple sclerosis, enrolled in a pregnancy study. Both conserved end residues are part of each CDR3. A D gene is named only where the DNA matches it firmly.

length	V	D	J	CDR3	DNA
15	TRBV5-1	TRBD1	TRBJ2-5	CASSRGGGQGETQYF	TGCGCCAGCAGCAGAGGGGGGGGACAGGGTGAAACCCAGTACTTC
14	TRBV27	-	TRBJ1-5	CASSLGQFNQPQHF	TGTGCCAGCAGTTTAGGCCAGTTCAATCAGCCCCAGCATTTT
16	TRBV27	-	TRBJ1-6	CASSSRPTGGNSPLHF	TGTGCCAGCAGTTCCCGTCCGACGGGGGGGAATTCACCCCTCCACTTT
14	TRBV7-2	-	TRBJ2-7	CASSLDRYSYEQYF	TGTGCCAGCAGCTTAGACAGGTACTCCTACGAGCAGTACTTC
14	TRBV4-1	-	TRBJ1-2	CASSQERRDYGYTF	TGCGCCAGCAGCCAAGAGCGCAGGGACTATGGCTACACCTTC
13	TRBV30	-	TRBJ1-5	CAWSRDGFQPQHF	TGTGCCTGGAGCAGGGATGGGTTTCAGCCCCAGCATTTT
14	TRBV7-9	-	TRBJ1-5	CASSFGNNNQPQHF	TGTGCCAGCAGCTTCGGGAACAACAATCAGCCCCAGCATTTT
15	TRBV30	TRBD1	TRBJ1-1	CAWSTRDRRNTEAFF	TGTGCCTGGAGTACAAGGGACAGGCGGAACACTGAAGCTTTCTTT
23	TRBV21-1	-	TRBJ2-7	CASREGCPCSRVLRLIQGGEQYF	TGTGCCAGCAGAGAGGGTTGCCCCTGTAGCCGGGTCCTCCGACTGATCCAAGGAGGGGAGCAGTACTTC
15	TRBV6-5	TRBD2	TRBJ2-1	CASSGPGLPYNEQFF	TGTGCCAGCAGCGGACCGGGACTACCCTACAATGAGCAGTTCTTC
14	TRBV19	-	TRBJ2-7	CASSITYSSYEQYF	TGTGCCAGTAGTATCACATACAGCTCCTACGAGCAGTACTTC
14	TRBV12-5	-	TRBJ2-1	CASGLYGAINEQFF	TGTGCTAGTGGTTTGTATGGGGCCATCAATGAGCAGTTCTTC
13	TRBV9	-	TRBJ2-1	CASSFAGVNEQFF	TGTGCCAGCAGCTTCGCGGGTGTGAATGAGCAGTTCTTC
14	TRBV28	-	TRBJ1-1	CASSFAGMNTEAFF	TGTGCCAGCAGTTTCGCGGGGATGAACACTGAAGCTTTCTTT
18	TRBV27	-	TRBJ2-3	CASSPEAATSLGTDTQYF	TGTGCCAGCAGCCCGGAAGCGGCAACCTCCTTAGGCACAGATACGCAGTATTTT
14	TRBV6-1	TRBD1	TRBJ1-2	CASSEQDRDYGYTF	TGTGCCAGCAGTGAGCAGGACAGGGACTATGGCTACACCTTC
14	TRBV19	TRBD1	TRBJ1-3	CAETDRGSGNTIYF	TGTGCCGAAACGGACAGGGGAAGTGGAAACACCATATATTTT
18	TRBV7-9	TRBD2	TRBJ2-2	CASSLVRGTSRNTGELFF	TGTGCCAGCAGCTTAGTACGTGGGACTAGCAGGAACACCGGGGAGCTGTTTTTT
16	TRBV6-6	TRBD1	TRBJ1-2	CASSAGTAQANYGYTF	TGTGCCAGCAGCGCCGGGACAGCCCAAGCTAACTATGGCTACACCTTC
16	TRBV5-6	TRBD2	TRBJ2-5	CASSLKLAGAGETQYF	TGTGCCAGCAGCTTGAAACTAGCGGGAGCGGGGGAGACCCAGTACTTC
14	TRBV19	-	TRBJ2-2	CASSIPGLTGELFF	TGTGCCAGTAGTATTCCAGGGTTGACCGGGGAGCTGTTTTTT
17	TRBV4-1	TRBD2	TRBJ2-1	CASSQGTSRRLYNEQFF	TGCGCCAGCAGCCAAGGGACTAGCCGAAGACTCTACAATGAGCAGTTCTTC
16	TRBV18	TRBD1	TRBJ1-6	CASSPTSGQGNSPLHF	TGTGCCAGCTCACCTACCTCGGGACAGGGAAATTCACCCCTCCACTTT
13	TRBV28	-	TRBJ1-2	CATEHSTEYGYTF	TGTGCCACCGAACACTCGACTGAGTATGGCTACACCTTC
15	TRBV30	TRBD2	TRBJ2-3	CAWSFGSGTTDTQYF	TGTGCCTGGAGTTTTGGTAGCGGGACCACAGATACGCAGTATTTT
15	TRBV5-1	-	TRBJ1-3	CASSLAETGTNTIYF	TGCGCCAGCAGCTTGGCCGAAACAGGGACCAACACCATATATTTT
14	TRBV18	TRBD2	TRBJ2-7	CASSPGLAAYEQYF	TGTGCCAGCTCACCGGGACTAGCGGCCTACGAGCAGTACTTC
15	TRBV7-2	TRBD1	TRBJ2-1	CASSLDSAGGNEQFF	TGTGCCAGCAGCTTAGACTCCGCAGGGGGCAATGAGCAGTTCTTC
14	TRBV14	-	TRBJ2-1	CASSRAGVYNEQFF	TGTGCCAGCAGTCGAGCGGGCGTGTACAATGAGCAGTTCTTC
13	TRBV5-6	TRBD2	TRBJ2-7	CASSWTSSYEQYF	TGTGCCAGCAGCTGGACTAGCTCCTACGAGCAGTACTTC
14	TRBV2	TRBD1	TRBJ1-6	CASIPDRAGSPLHF	TGTGCCAGCATCCCCGACAGGGCTGGGTCACCCCTCCACTTT
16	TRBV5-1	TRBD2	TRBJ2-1	CASRALAGGPGNEQFF	TGCGCCAGCAGAGCTCTAGCGGGAGGGCCGGGCAATGAGCAGTTCTTC